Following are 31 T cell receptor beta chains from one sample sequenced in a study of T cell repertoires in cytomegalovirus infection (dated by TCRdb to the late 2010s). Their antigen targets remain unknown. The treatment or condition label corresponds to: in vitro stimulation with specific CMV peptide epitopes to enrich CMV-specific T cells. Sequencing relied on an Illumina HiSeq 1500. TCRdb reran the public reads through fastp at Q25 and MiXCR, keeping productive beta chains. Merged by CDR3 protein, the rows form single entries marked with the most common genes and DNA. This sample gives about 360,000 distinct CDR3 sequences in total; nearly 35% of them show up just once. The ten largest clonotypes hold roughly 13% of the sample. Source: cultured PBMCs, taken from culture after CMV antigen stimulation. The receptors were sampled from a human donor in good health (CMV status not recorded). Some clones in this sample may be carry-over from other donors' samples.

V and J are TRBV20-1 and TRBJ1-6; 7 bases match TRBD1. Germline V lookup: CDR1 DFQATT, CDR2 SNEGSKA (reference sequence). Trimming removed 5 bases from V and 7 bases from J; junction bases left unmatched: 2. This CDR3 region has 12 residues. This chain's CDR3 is CSAPGGNSPLHF. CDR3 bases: TGCAGTGCTCCAGGGGGAAATTCACCCCTCCACTTT.

Written as DNA, the CDR3 is TGTGCCAGCAGCTTGACTGGTGGGCTAGATGGCTACACCTTC. Amino acids: CASSLTGGLDGYTF. The chain links TRBV7-2 to TRBJ1-2; D uncertain. Per the germline V gene, CDR1 is SGHTA and CDR2 is FQGNSA. The CDR3 has 14 amino acids. Trimming took off 3 bases at V and 6 bases at J, with 14 bases between the two ends.

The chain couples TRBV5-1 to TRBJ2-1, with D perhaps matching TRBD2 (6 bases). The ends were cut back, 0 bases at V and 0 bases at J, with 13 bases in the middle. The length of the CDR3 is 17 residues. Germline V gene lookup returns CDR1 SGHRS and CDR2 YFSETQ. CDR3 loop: CASSLALGRSSYNEQFF. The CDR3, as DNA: TGCGCCAGCAGCTTGGCCCTGGGGAGGAGCTCCTACAATGAGCAGTTCTTC.

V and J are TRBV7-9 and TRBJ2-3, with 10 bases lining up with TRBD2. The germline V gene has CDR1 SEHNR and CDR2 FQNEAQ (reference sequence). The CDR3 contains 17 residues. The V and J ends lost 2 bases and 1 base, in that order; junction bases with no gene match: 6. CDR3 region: CASSLWSGTSGTDTQYF. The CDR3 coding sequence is TGTGCCAGCAGCTTATGGTCAGGGACTAGCGGCACAGATACGCAGTATTTT.

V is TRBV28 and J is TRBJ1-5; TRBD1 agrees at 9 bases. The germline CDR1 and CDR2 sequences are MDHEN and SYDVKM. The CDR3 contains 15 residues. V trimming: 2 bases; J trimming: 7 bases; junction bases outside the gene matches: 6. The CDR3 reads CASSLPGTGNQPQHF. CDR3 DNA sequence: TGTGCCAGCAGTTTACCCGGGACAGGGAACCAGCCCCAGCATTTT.

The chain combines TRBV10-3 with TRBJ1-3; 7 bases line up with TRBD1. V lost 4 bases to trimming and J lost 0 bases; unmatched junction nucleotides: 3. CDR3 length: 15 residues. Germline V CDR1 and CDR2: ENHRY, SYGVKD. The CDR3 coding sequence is TGTGCCATCAGTGGGGGACAGTTCTCTGGAAACACCATATATTTT. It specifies CAISGGQFSGNTIYF.

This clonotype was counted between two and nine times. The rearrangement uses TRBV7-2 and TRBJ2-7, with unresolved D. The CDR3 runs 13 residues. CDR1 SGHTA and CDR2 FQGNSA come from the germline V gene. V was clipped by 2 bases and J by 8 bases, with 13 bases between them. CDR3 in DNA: TGTGCCAGCAGCTTATTCCAGCGTCCAAAGCAGTACTTC. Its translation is CASSLFQRPKQYF.

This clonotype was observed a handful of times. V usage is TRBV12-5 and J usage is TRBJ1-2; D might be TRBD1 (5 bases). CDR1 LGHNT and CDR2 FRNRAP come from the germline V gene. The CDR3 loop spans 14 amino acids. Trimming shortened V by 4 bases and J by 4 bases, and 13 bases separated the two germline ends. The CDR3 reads CASGSGIRAYGYTF. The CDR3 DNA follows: TGTGCTAGTGGTTCAGGGATTCGTGCCTATGGCTACACCTTC.

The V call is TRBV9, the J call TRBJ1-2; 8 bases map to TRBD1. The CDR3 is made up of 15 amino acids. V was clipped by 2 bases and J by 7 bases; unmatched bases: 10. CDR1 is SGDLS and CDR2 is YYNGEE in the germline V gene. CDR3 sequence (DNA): TGTGCCAGCAGCGTGGGGACCAGGGGGCACACTGGCTACACCTTC. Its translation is CASSVGTRGHTGYTF.

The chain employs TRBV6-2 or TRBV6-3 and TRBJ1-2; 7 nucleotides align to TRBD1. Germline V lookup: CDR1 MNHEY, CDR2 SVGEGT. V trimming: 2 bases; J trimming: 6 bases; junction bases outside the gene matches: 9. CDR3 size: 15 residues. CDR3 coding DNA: TGTGCCAGCAGTTACGCCATGGGACAGTTCCATGGCTACACCTTC. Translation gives CASSYAMGQFHGYTF.

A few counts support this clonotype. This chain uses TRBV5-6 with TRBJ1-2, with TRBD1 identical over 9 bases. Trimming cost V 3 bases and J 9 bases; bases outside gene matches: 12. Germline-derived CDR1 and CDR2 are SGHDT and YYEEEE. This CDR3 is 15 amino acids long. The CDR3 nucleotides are TGTGCCAGCAGCTATGGGACAGGGCTCGGATCGAGCTACACCTTC. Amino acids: CASSYGTGLGSSYTF.

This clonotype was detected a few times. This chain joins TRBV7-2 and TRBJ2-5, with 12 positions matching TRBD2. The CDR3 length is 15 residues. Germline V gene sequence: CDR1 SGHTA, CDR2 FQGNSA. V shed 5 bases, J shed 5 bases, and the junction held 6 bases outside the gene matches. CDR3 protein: CASSPGTSGLETQYF. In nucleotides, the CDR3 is TGTGCCAGCAGCCCCGGGACTAGCGGGTTGGAGACCCAGTACTTC. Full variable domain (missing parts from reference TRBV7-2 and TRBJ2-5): GAGVSQSPSNKVTEKGKDVELRCDPISGHTALYWYRQSLGQGLEFLIYFQGNSAPDKSGLPSDRFSAERTGGSVSTLTIQRTQQEDSAVYLCASSPGTSGLETQYFGPGTRLLVL.

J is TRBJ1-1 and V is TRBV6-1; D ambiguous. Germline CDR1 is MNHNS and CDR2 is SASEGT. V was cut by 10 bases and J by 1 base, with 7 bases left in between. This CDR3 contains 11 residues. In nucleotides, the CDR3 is TGTGCCACCCAAGGGAACACTGAAGCTTTCTTT. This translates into CATQGNTEAFF.

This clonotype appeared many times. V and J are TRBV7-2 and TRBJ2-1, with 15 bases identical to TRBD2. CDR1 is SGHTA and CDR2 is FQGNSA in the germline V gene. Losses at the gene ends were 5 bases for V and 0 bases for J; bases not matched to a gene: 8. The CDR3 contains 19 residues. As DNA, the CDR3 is TGTGCCAGCAGCCTCCGGACTAGCGGGAGGGCAGGCTCCTACAATGAGCAGTTCTTC. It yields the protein CASSLRTSGRAGSYNEQFF.

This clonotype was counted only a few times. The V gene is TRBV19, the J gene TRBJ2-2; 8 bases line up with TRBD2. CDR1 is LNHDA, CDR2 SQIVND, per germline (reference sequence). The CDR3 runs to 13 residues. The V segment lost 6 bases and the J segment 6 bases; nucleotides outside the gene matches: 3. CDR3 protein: CASRAGAPGELFF. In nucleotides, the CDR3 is TGTGCCAGTAGAGCGGGAGCACCCGGGGAGCTGTTTTTT.

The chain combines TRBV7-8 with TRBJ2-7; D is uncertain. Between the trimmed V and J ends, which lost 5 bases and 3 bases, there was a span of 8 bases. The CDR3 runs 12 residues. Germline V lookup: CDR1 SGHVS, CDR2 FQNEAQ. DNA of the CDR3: TGTGCCAGCAGCGCTGACAACTACGAGCAGTACTTC. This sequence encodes CASSADNYEQYF.

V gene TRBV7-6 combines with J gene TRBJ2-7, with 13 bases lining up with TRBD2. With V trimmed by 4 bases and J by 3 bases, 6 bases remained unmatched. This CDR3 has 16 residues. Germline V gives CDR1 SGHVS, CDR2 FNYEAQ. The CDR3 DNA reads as TGTGCCAGCAGCTCAACCGGGACTAGCGGGATCTACGAGCAGTACTTC. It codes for CASSSTGTSGIYEQYF.

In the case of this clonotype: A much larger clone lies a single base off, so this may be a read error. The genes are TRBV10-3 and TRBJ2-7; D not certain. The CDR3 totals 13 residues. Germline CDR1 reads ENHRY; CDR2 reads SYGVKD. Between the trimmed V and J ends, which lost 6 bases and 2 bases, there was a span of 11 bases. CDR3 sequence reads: CAIRDVHAYEQYV. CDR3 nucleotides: TGTGCCATCAGGGACGTCCACGCCTACGAGCAGTACGTC.

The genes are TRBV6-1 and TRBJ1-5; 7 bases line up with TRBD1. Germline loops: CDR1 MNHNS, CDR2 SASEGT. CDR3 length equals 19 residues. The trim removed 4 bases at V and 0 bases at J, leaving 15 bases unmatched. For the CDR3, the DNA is TGTGCCAGCAGTGGATCTATCCCGGGACAGATTTTTAGCAATCAGCCCCAGCATTTT. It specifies CASSGSIPGQIFSNQPQHF.

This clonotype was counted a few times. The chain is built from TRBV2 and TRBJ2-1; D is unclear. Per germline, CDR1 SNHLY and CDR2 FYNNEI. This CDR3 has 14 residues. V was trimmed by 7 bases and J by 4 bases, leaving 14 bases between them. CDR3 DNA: TGTGCCAGCACAGACCCGGGCTCATACAATGAGCAGTTCTTC. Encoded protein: CASTDPGSYNEQFF.

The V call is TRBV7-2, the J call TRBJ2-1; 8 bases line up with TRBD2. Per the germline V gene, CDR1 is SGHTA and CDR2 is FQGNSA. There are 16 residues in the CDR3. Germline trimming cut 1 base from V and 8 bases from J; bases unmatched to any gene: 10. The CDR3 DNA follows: TGTGCCAGCAGCTTAGTGGCCAGCGGGAGCGGGTATGAGCAGTTCTTC. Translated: CASSLVASGSGYEQFF.

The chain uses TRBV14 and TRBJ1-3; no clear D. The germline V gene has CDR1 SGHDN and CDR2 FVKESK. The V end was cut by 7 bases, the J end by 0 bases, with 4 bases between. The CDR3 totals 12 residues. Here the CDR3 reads CASTLSGNTIYF. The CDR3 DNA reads TGTGCCAGCACCCTCTCTGGAAACACCATATATTTT.

CDR3: CATTEDSNTYEQYV. The CDR3 bases are TGTGCCACGACAGAGGACAGCAACACCTACGAGCAGTACGTC. The V gene is TRBV10-3, the J gene TRBJ2-7; D is perhaps TRBD1 (6 bases). Looked up from germline, CDR1 is ENHRY and CDR2 is SYGVKD. V was trimmed by 10 bases and J by 2 bases, leaving 18 bases between them. CDR3 size: 14 residues.

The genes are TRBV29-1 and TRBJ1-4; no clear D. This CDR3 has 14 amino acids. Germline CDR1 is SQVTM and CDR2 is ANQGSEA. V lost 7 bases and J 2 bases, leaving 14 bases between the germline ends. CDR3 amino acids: CSASVGGTNEKLFF. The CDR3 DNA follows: TGCAGCGCTTCGGTCGGCGGGACTAATGAAAAACTGTTTTTT.

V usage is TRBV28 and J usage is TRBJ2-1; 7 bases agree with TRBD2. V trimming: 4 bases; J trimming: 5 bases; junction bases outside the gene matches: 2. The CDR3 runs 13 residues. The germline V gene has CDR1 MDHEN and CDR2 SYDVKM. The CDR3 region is CASSSLADNEQFF. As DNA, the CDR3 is TGTGCCAGCAGTTCCCTAGCGGACAATGAGCAGTTCTTC.

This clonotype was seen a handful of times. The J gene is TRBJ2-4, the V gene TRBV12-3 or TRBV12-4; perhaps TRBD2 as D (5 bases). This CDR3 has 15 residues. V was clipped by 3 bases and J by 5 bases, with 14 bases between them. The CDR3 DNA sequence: TGTGCCAGCAGTTTTATAGGGAGTAGGGAAAACATTCAGTACTTC. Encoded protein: CASSFIGSRENIQYF.

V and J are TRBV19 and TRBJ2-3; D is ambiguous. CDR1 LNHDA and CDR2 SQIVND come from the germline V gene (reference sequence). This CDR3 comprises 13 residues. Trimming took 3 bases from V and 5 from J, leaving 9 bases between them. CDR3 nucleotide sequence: TGTGCCAGTAGTATTGACGTCGGAGATACGCAGTATTTT. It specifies CASSIDVGDTQYF.

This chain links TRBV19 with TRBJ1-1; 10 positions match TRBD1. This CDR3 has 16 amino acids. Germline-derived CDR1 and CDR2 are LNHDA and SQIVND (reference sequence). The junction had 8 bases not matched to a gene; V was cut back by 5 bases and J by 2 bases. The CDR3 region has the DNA TGTGCCAGTAGTCCCGGGACAGGGGTATTAAACACTGAAGCTTTCTTT. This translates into CASSPGTGVLNTEAFF.

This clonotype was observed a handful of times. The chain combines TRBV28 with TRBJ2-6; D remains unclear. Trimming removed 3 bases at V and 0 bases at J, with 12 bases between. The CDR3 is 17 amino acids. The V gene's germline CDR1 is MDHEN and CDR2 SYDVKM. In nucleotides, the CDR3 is TGTGCCAGCAGTTTTTTGCCTTCCGACTCTGGGGCCAACGTCCTGACTTTC. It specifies CASSFLPSDSGANVLTF.

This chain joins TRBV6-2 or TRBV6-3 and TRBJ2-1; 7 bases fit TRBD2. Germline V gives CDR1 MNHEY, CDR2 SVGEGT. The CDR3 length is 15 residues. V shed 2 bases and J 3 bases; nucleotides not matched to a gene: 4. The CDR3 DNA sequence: TGTGCCAGCAGTTACGGACGGGGGGTCTACAATGAGCAGTTCTTC. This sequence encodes CASSYGRGVYNEQFF.

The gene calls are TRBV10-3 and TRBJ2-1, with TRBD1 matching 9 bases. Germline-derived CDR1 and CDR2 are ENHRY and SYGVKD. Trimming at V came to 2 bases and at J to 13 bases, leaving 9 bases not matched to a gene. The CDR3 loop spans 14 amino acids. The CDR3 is CAISEMEQGAKQFF. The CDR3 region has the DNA TGTGCCATCAGTGAGATGGAACAGGGGGCTAAACAGTTCTTC.